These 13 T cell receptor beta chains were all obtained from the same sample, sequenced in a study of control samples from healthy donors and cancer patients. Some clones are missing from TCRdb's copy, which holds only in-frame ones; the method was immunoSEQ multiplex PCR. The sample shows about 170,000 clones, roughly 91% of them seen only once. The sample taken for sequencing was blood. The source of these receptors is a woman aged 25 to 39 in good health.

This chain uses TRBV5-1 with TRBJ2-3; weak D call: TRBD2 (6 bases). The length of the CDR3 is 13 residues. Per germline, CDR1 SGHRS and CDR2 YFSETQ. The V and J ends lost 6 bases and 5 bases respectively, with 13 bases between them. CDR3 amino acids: CASKMGGGDTQYF. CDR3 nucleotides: TGCGCCAGCAAGATGGGGGGTGGAGATACGCAGTATTTT.

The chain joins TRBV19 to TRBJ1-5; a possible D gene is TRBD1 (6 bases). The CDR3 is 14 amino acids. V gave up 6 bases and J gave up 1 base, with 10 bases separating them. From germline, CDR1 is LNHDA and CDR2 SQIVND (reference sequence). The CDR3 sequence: CASSPGASNQPQHF. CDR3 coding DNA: TGTGCCAGTAGCCCAGGGGCGAGCAATCAGCCCCAGCATTTT.

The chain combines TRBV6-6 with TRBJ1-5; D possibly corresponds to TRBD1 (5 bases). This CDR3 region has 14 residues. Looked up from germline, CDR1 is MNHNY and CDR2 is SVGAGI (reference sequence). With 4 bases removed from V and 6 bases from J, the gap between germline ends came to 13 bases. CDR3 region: CASSSTGESQPQHF. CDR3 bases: TGTGCCAGCAGTTCGACGGGGGAAAGTCAGCCCCAGCATTTT.

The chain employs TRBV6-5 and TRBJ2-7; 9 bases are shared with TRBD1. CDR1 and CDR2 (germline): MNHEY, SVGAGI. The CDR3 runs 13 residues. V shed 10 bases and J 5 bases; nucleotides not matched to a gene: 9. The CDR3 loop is CATRGTGKDEQYF. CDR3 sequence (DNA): TGTGCCACCAGGGGGACAGGGAAGGACGAGCAGTACTTC.

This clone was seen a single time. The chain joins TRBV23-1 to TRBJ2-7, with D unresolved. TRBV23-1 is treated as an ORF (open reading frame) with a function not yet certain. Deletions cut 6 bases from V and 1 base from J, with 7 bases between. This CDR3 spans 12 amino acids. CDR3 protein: CASRGTSYEQYF. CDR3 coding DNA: TGCGCCAGCAGGGGAACTTCCTACGAGCAGTACTTC.

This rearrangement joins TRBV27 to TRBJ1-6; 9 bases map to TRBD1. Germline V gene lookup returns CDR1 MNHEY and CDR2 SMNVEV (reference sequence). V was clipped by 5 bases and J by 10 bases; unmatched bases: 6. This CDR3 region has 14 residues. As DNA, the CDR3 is TGTGCCAGCAGTCCGAGGACAGGGGTGTCACCCCTCCACTTT. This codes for CASSPRTGVSPLHF.

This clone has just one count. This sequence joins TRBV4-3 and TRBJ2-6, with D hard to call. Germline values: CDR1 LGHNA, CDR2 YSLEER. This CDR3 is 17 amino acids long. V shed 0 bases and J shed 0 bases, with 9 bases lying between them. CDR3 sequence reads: CASSQEFGFSGANVLTF. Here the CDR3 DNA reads TGCGCCAGCAGCCAAGAATTCGGGTTCTCTGGGGCCAACGTCCTGACTTTC.

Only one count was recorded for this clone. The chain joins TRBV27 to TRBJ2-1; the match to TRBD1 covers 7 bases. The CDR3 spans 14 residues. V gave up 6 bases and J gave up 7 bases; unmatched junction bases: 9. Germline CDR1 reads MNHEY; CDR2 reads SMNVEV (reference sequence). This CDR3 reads CASRNPGGGNEQFF. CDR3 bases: TGTGCCAGCAGGAATCCAGGGGGTGGAAATGAGCAGTTCTTC.

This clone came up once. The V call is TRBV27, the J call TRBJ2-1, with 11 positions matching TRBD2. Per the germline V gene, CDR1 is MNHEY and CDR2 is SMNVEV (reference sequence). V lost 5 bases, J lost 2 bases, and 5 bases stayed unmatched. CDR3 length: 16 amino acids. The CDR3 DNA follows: TGTGCCAGCAGTGGGGGACTAGCGGCCACCTACAATGAGCAGTTCTTC. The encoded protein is CASSGGLAATYNEQFF.

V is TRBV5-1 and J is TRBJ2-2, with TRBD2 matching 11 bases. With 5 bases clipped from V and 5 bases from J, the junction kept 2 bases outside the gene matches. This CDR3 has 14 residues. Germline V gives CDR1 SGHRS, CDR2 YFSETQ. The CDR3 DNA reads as TGCGCCAGCAGGCGGACTAGCGGGACCGGGGAGCTGTTTTTT. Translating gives CASRRTSGTGELFF.

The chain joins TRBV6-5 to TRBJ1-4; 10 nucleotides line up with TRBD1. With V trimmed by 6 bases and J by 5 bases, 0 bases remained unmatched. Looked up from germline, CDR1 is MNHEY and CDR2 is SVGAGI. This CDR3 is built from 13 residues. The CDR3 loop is CASRTGGNEKLFF. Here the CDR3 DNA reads TGTGCCAGCAGGACAGGGGGCAATGAAAAACTGTTTTTT.

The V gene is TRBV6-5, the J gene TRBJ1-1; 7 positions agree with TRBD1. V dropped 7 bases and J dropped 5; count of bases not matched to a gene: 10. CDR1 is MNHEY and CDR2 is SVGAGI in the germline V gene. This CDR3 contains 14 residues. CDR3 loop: CASTKQGTGTEAFF. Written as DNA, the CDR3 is TGTGCCAGCACCAAACAGGGGACGGGGACTGAAGCTTTCTTT.

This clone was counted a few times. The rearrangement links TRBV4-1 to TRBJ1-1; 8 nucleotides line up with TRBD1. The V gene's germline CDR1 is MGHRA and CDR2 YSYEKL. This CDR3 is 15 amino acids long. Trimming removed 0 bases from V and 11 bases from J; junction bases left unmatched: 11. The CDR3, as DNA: TGCGCCAGCAGCCAAGATTGGTTAGGGAGGACAGGGGCTTTCTTT. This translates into CASSQDWLGRTGAFF.